The 30 T cell receptor beta chains below were found in one sample sequenced in a study of blood T cell repertoires in COVID-19. TCRdb's table, derived via immunoSEQ multiplex PCR, lists solely in-frame clones and lacks some. Here the sample spans around 320,000 clones, 88% being singletons. Specimen: peripheral blood. The receptors were gathered from a woman aged 25 to 45 who had recovered from COVID-19.

The V call is TRBV2, the J call TRBJ1-2, with a possible D match to TRBD1 (5 bases). Germline-derived CDR1 and CDR2 are SNHLY and FYNNEI. CDR3 size: 12 residues. The V gene lost 11 bases and the J gene lost 8 bases, with 18 bases spanning the gap. Here the CDR3 reads CAGRSGVGGYTF. The CDR3, as DNA: TGTGCCGGACGATCGGGGGTTGGGGGCTACACCTTC.

V usage is TRBV7-3 and J usage is TRBJ1-1, with D hard to call. V shed 2 bases and J shed 3 bases, with 10 bases lying between them. In germline, CDR1 is SGHTA, CDR2 FQGTGA. The CDR3 covers 14 residues. The CDR3 region has the DNA TGTGCCAGCAGCTTACTGGGGAGGGACACTGAAGCTTTCTTT. This encodes CASSLLGRDTEAFF.

The chain has TRBV5-1 and TRBJ2-7; the D is unclear. Trimming pared 3 bases from V and 2 bases from J, leaving 15 bases between. Germline CDR1 and CDR2: SGHRS and YFSETQ. CDR3 size: 15 residues. The CDR3 is CASSYGRSSTYEQYF. The CDR3 nucleotides read TGCGCCAGCAGCTATGGCCGGAGCTCGACCTACGAGCAGTACTTC.

V usage is TRBV28 and J usage is TRBJ1-4, with 8 positions matching TRBD1. Germline assignment: CDR1 MDHEN and CDR2 SYDVKM. This CDR3 is 15 amino acids long. Trimming at V came to 7 bases and at J to 1 base, leaving 5 bases not matched to a gene. The CDR3 reads CASTSGGVTNEKLFF. The CDR3 nucleotides are TGTGCCAGCACTTCAGGGGGCGTAACTAATGAAAAACTGTTTTTT.

A few counts support this clone. The chain employs TRBV30 and TRBJ1-1, with D hard to call. Trimming left V 3 bases short and J 4 bases short, with 15 bases between. CDR1 and CDR2 (germline): GTSNPN, SVGIG (reference sequence). The CDR3 runs 14 residues. The CDR3 DNA is TGTGCCTGGAGGCGGTTTACGGGGTTCACTGAAGCTTTCTTT. Its protein product is CAWRRFTGFTEAFF.

This chain joins TRBV28 and TRBJ2-1, with D possibly being TRBD2 (6 bases). Trimming cost V 5 bases and J 12 bases, with 14 bases left between them. The CDR3 runs to 12 residues. Germline values: CDR1 MDHEN, CDR2 SYDVKM. CDR3 protein: CASSDTGTRQFF. As DNA, the CDR3 is TGTGCCAGCAGTGATACCGGGACTCGGCAGTTCTTC.

J is TRBJ1-2 and V is TRBV27; D is unresolved. Germline V gene sequence: CDR1 MNHEY, CDR2 SMNVEV (reference sequence). CDR3 size: 13 residues. V lost 5 bases and J 1 base, leaving 8 bases between the germline ends. This CDR3 reads CASSTRYNYGYTF. In DNA, the CDR3 is TGTGCCAGCAGTACCAGATATAACTATGGCTACACCTTC.

This clone has just one count. This chain links TRBV19 with TRBJ2-1, with D unresolved. Germline V gene data show CDR1 as LNHDA and CDR2 as SQIVND (reference sequence). V was trimmed by 7 bases and J by 1 base, leaving 20 bases between them. This CDR3 contains 17 residues. The CDR3 loop reads CASTLIPGRASYNEQFF. The CDR3 DNA reads TGTGCCAGTACCCTAATCCCCGGTCGAGCGTCCTACAATGAGCAGTTCTTC.

The rearrangement joins TRBV28 to TRBJ2-7; 11 bases fit TRBD1. The CDR3 covers 15 residues. Per germline, CDR1 MDHEN and CDR2 SYDVKM. Trimming cost V 8 bases and J 2 bases; bases outside gene matches: 8. This CDR3 reads CASLSPGQGAYEQYF. The CDR3 DNA reads TGTGCCAGCCTTTCCCCGGGACAGGGGGCCTACGAGCAGTACTTC.

The chain links TRBV11-2 to TRBJ1-1, with unresolved D. From germline, CDR1 is SGHAT and CDR2 FQNNGV. The V and J ends lost 4 bases and 8 bases respectively, with 8 bases between them. The CDR3 extends over 11 amino acids. This CDR3 is CASSSGIEAFF. CDR3 nucleotides: TGTGCCAGCAGCTCCGGGATCGAAGCTTTCTTT.

The chain uses TRBV28 and TRBJ2-5; possible D gene TRBD1, 6 bases. CDR1 is MDHEN, CDR2 SYDVKM, per germline. Trimming pared 3 bases from V and 4 bases from J, leaving 9 bases between. The length of the CDR3 is 13 residues. The chain's CDR3 is CASSFGQLETQYF. DNA of the CDR3: TGTGCCAGCAGTTTCGGACAGCTAGAGACCCAGTACTTC. Full variable domain (missing parts from reference TRBV28 and TRBJ2-5): DVKVTQSSRYLVKRTGEKVFLECVQDMDHENMFWYRQDPGLGLRLIYFSYDVKMKEKGDIPEGYSVSREKKERFSLILESASTNQTSMYLCASSFGQLETQYFGPGTRLLVL.

The CDR3 DNA is TGTGCCACCAGCAGAGATGGGGCAGGCGGCCGGAACATTCAGTACTTC. Translation: CATSRDGAGGRNIQYF. V is TRBV15 and J is TRBJ2-4; D might be TRBD1 (5 bases). Germline V CDR1 and CDR2: LNHNV, YYDKDF (reference sequence). This CDR3 has 16 residues. Trimming removed 0 bases at V and 7 bases at J, with 16 bases between.

The chain is built from TRBV13 and TRBJ2-7, with 9 bases identical to TRBD1. Trimming cost V 5 bases and J 3 bases; bases outside gene matches: 2. This CDR3 contains 13 residues. Germline loops: CDR1 PRHDT, CDR2 FYEKMQ (reference sequence). The CDR3 region is CASSRQGGYEQYF. DNA of the CDR3: TGTGCCAGCAGCCGACAGGGGGGCTACGAGCAGTACTTC.

V gene TRBV4-1 combines with J gene TRBJ2-5; TRBD1 agrees at 7 bases. The CDR3 extends over 19 amino acids. The V and J ends lost 2 bases and 5 bases, in that order; junction bases with no gene match: 20. Germline assignment: CDR1 MGHRA and CDR2 YSYEKL. Here the CDR3 reads CASSQKGVTGTMLPETQYF. The CDR3 nucleotides read TGCGCCAGCAGCCAAAAGGGGGTGACAGGGACCATGCTACCTGAGACCCAGTACTTC.

CDR3 DNA: TGCGCCAGCAGCCAAACTAGCGGGGTAGCCGGGGAGCTGTTTTTT. Protein product: CASSQTSGVAGELFF. The chain couples TRBV4-1 to TRBJ2-2; TRBD2 matches at 10 bases. This CDR3 is 15 amino acids long. CDR1 is MGHRA, CDR2 YSYEKL, per germline. V dropped 2 bases and J dropped 6; count of bases not matched to a gene: 3.

The chain is built from TRBV20-1 and TRBJ1-1; TRBD1 matches 7 bases. Per the germline V gene, CDR1 is DFQATT and CDR2 is SNEGSKA (reference sequence). J gave up 3 bases and V 3 bases, and 4 bases lay outside the gene matches. The CDR3 runs 13 residues. CDR3 bases: TGCAGTGCTAGTACAGGGGCGGACACTGAAGCTTTCTTT. Its translation: CSASTGADTEAFF.

This chain joins TRBV3-1 (or the pseudogene TRBV3-2) and TRBJ1-3; possible D gene TRBD1, 5 bases. Germline CDR1 LGHDT, CDR2 YNNKEL (reference sequence). The CDR3 is 16 residues long. Trimming pared 5 bases from V and 2 bases from J, leaving 16 bases between. CDR3 nucleotides: TGTGCCAGCAGCTCACAGGTACAGGTGGCTGGAAACACCATATATTTT. This translates into CASSSQVQVAGNTIYF.

The chain couples TRBV11-2 to TRBJ2-7, with 8 bases aligning to TRBD1. The CDR3 has 14 amino acids. Trimming cost V 6 bases and J 3 bases; bases outside gene matches: 7. CDR1 and CDR2 from the germline V gene are SGHAT and FQNNGV. The DNA for the CDR3 is TGTGCCAGCAGACACCGGGACAGGTTCTACGAGCAGTACTTC. Amino acid sequence: CASRHRDRFYEQYF.

V is TRBV13 and J is TRBJ2-4, with 13 bases matching TRBD2. The CDR3 covers 17 residues. V lost 3 bases and J lost 1; bases outside the gene matches: 3. Germline CDR1 PRHDT, CDR2 FYEKMQ (reference sequence). CDR3 protein: CASSFSTSGGAKNIQYF. In nucleotides, the CDR3 is TGTGCCAGCAGCTTTTCGACTAGCGGGGGGGCCAAAAACATTCAGTACTTC.

The V and J genes are TRBV10-1 and TRBJ1-1; 7 bases are shared with TRBD1. The CDR3 totals 16 residues. Germline CDR1 WNHNN, CDR2 SYGVQD (reference sequence). The junction had 4 bases not matched to a gene; V was cut back by 0 bases and J by 0 bases. The CDR3 nucleotides are TGCGCCAGCAGTGAGTCCCGGGACAGCATGAACACTGAAGCTTTCTTT. It specifies CASSESRDSMNTEAFF.

The V call is TRBV5-1, the J call TRBJ2-5; 7 nucleotides line up with TRBD1. CDR3 length: 16 residues. Per the germline V gene, CDR1 is SGHRS and CDR2 is YFSETQ. V lost 2 bases, J lost 5 bases, and 12 bases stayed unmatched. CDR3 coding DNA: TGCGCCAGCAGCTTACGACAGGGTCAAAGAGGGGAGACCCAGTACTTC. Translating it yields CASSLRQGQRGETQYF.

This clone was counted a single time. The chain recombines TRBV12-3 or TRBV12-4 with TRBJ1-2, with 8 positions matching TRBD1. CDR3 length: 13 residues. Trimming took 7 bases from V and 7 from J; bases not matched to a gene: 8. In nucleotides, the CDR3 is TGTGCCAGCACCCGGACAGGGCCCAGTGGCTACACCTTC. It encodes CASTRTGPSGYTF.

The rearrangement joins TRBV11-2 to TRBJ1-6; 11 bases agree with TRBD1. V shed 5 bases and J 10 bases; nucleotides not matched to a gene: 7. Per germline, CDR1 SGHAT and CDR2 FQNNGV. The CDR3 loop spans 15 amino acids. In DNA, the CDR3 is TGTGCCAGCAGCCGTGGACAGGGGGCCAGATCACCCCTCCACTTT. Translated: CASSRGQGARSPLHF. Filled out from reference TRBV11-2 and TRBJ1-6, the complete variable domain reads EAGVAQSPRYKIIEKRQSVAFWCNPISGHATLYWYQQILGQGPKLLIQFQNNGVVDDSQLPKDRFSAERLKGVDSTLKIQPAKLEDSAVYLCASSRGQGARSPLHFGNGTRLTVT.

The sample holds a few counts of this clone. The chain employs TRBV29-1 and TRBJ2-2; D might be TRBD2 (5 bases). Per the germline V gene, CDR1 is SQVTM and CDR2 is ANQGSEA. This CDR3 contains 11 residues. The CDR3 region is CSFKRGRELFF. CDR3 in DNA: TGCAGTTTCAAAAGAGGGAGGGAGCTGTTTTTT.

J is TRBJ1-1 and V is TRBV6-5; a possible D gene is TRBD1 (5 bases). CDR1 is MNHEY and CDR2 is SVGAGI in the germline V gene. Trimming pared 4 bases from V and 2 bases from J, leaving 14 bases between. CDR3 length: 15 residues. In DNA, the CDR3 is TGTGCCAGCAGTTTCACGACAGTTTTAAACACTGAAGCTTTCTTT. Its protein product is CASSFTTVLNTEAFF.

The V gene is TRBV7-8, the J gene TRBJ1-4; TRBD1 is a possible D gene (6 bases). Germline assignment: CDR1 SGHVS and CDR2 FQNEAQ. V was trimmed by 8 bases and J by 6 bases, leaving 22 bases between them. The CDR3 spans 16 residues. CDR3 nucleotide sequence: TGTGCCAGCGCTTCTTACGGGGGGGCCGAACATGAAAAACTGTTTTTT. Translation gives CASASYGGAEHEKLFF.

This chain joins TRBV19 and TRBJ1-4, with 8 bases aligning to TRBD1. CDR1 is LNHDA, CDR2 SQIVND, per germline (reference sequence). V dropped 9 bases and J dropped 11; count of bases not matched to a gene: 11. CDR3 length: 13 amino acids. CDR3: CASGGQGLGKLFF. The CDR3, as DNA: TGTGCCAGCGGCGGACAGGGCTTGGGGAAACTGTTTTTT.

This chain connects TRBV30 to TRBJ1-4, with D unclear. The V gene's germline CDR1 is GTSNPN and CDR2 SVGIG (reference sequence). Trimming pared 7 bases from V and 0 bases from J, leaving 6 bases between. The CDR3 extends over 12 amino acids. The CDR3 region is CASGATNEKLFF. CDR3 DNA sequence: TGTGCCTCCGGAGCAACTAATGAAAAACTGTTTTTT. Full variable domain (rest looked up from reference TRBV30 and TRBJ1-4): SQTIHQWPATLVQPVGSPLSLECTVEGTSNPNLYWYRQAAGRGLQLLFYSVGIGQISSEVPQNLSASRPQDRQFILSSKKLLLSDSGFYLCASGATNEKLFFGSGTQLSVL.

The table lists this clone with a count of one. The DNA for the CDR3 is TGTGCCAGTACCGACAGGGGGCTGTATGGCTACACCTTC. This sequence encodes CASTDRGLYGYTF. The chain has TRBV19 and TRBJ1-2; TRBD1 agrees at 10 bases. CDR1 LNHDA and CDR2 SQIVND come from the germline V gene (reference sequence). With 7 bases clipped from V and 5 bases from J, the junction kept 4 bases outside the gene matches. The CDR3 length is 13 residues.

This clone was seen just once. V and J are TRBV9 and TRBJ1-1, with 8 nucleotides matching TRBD1. Germline loops: CDR1 SGDLS, CDR2 YYNGEE. With 0 bases clipped from V and 3 bases from J, the junction kept 4 bases outside the gene matches. The CDR3 is 15 amino acids. The CDR3 DNA is TGTGCCAGCAGCGTAGCAGGGGGCGCGGACACTGAAGCTTTCTTT. Amino acid sequence: CASSVAGGADTEAFF. The full variable domain, in which reference TRBV9 and TRBJ1-1 provide the parts outside the CDR3, is DSGVTQTPKHLITATGQRVTLRCSPRSGDLSVYWYQQSLDQGLQFLIQYYNGEERAKGNILERFSAQQFPDLHSELNLSSLELGDSALYFCASSVAGGADTEAFFGQGTRLTVV.